Listed here are 21 T cell receptor beta chains from one sample, sequenced in a study of blood T cell repertoires in COVID-19. Here immunoSEQ multiplex PCR was the method, and the copy in TCRdb shows in-frame clones only, minus some. Among about 340,000 clones, 91% were seen once, and the ten largest hold around 3.5%. The material sequenced was peripheral blood. Receptor source: a woman between 18 and 29 years old who had recovered from COVID-19.

The chain couples TRBV10-3 to TRBJ1-5; no clear D. Germline CDR1 ENHRY, CDR2 SYGVKD. The CDR3 contains 12 residues. Trimming took off 1 base at V and 9 bases at J, with 7 bases between the two ends. CDR3 region: CAISELGGPQHF. Written as DNA, the CDR3 is TGTGCCATCAGTGAGTTGGGAGGGCCCCAGCATTTT.

DNA for the CDR3: TGTGCCAGCAGCCCTCTCGGCTCGGGCACCGGGGAGCTGTTTTTT. This gives the protein CASSPLGSGTGELFF. This rearrangement joins TRBV9 to TRBJ2-2; D call uncertain. The germline V gene has CDR1 SGDLS and CDR2 YYNGEE. The germline V and J ends were trimmed by 4 bases and 4 bases, with 14 bases remaining between them. The CDR3 is 15 amino acids.

The chain has TRBV5-8 and TRBJ2-2; D possibly corresponds to TRBD1 (6 bases). The CDR3 totals 14 residues. Trimming left V 4 bases short and J 3 bases short, with 10 bases between. The germline V gene has CDR1 SGHTS and CDR2 YDEGEE. CDR3 coding DNA: TGTGCCAGCAGCGGAACAGGGTACACCGGGGAGCTGTTTTTT. It translates to CASSGTGYTGELFF.

V usage is TRBV11-3 and J usage is TRBJ2-5, with D tentatively TRBD2 (5 bases). With 1 base removed from V and 9 bases from J, the gap between germline ends came to 12 bases. CDR1 and CDR2 (germline): SGHNT, YENEEA. This CDR3 spans 13 amino acids. CDR3 sequence reads: CASSLGGKRPQYF. The CDR3 coding sequence is TGTGCCAGCAGCTTAGGAGGGAAGAGACCCCAGTACTTC.

This clone was seen only once. The chain uses TRBV6-2 or TRBV6-3 and TRBJ2-1; 9 positions agree with TRBD2. The J segment lost 9 bases and the V segment lost 4 bases, leaving 7 bases of the junction unmatched. In germline, CDR1 is MNHEY, CDR2 SVGEGT. The CDR3 contains 14 residues. The CDR3 DNA sequence: TGTGCCAGCAGTTCGAGGCGGGAGGGGGCTGAGCAGTTCTTC. Amino acid sequence: CASSSRREGAEQFF.

The CDR3 nucleotides read TGCGCCAGCAGCCCAGGGACTAGCGGGAGGAGCACGCAGTATTTT. This gives the protein CASSPGTSGRSTQYF. This rearrangement joins TRBV5-1 to TRBJ2-3, with TRBD2 identical over 15 bases. The CDR3 is 15 amino acids. Per germline, CDR1 SGHRS and CDR2 YFSETQ. Trimming removed 4 bases from V and 9 bases from J; junction bases left unmatched: 6.

The J gene is TRBJ1-5, the V gene TRBV28; D is ambiguous. The V and J ends lost 3 bases and 0 bases respectively, with 3 bases between them. Germline V lookup: CDR1 MDHEN, CDR2 SYDVKM. The CDR3 has 13 residues. CDR3: CASSFSSNQPQHF. CDR3 in DNA: TGTGCCAGCAGTTTTAGTAGCAATCAGCCCCAGCATTTT.

This clone was observed a single time. The V gene is TRBV11-2, the J gene TRBJ1-1; 8 bases match TRBD1. Germline V gives CDR1 SGHAT, CDR2 FQNNGV. J lost 7 bases, V lost 5 bases, and 6 bases had no gene match. The length of the CDR3 is 13 residues. In DNA form, the CDR3 reads TGTGCCAGCAGCCGCATAGACAGGGGTGAAGCTTTCTTT. Translating it yields CASSRIDRGEAFF.

The chain links TRBV24-1 to TRBJ2-2; no clear D gene. The germline gives CDR1 KGHDR, CDR2 SFDVKD. The CDR3 is 14 amino acids. Trimming left V 0 bases short and J 4 bases short, with 5 bases between. CDR3 protein: CATSDLDFTGELFF. CDR3 coding DNA: TGTGCCACCAGTGATTTGGACTTCACCGGGGAGCTGTTTTTT.

The chain uses TRBV25-1 and TRBJ2-1; 7 bases align to TRBD2. This CDR3 spans 17 amino acids. Germline V gives CDR1 MGHDK, CDR2 SYGVNS. J was trimmed by 3 bases and V by 1 base; bases with no gene match: 9. CDR3 sequence reads: CASSESSGRAFYNEQFF. The CDR3 DNA sequence: TGTGCCAGCAGTGAATCGTCAGGGAGGGCCTTCTACAATGAGCAGTTCTTC.

The chain carries TRBV7-2 and TRBJ2-1; 12 nucleotides match TRBD2. The CDR3 spans 17 residues. Germline V lookup: CDR1 SGHTA, CDR2 FQGNSA. The ends lost 1 base at V and 8 bases at J; junction bases unmatched: 9. The CDR3 DNA reads TGTGCCAGCAGCTTAGTTACAAGGACTAGCGGGAAGTATGAGCAGTTCTTC. Translation: CASSLVTRTSGKYEQFF.

V is TRBV11-2 and J is TRBJ1-6; D unresolved. The germline V gene has CDR1 SGHAT and CDR2 FQNNGV. V was shortened by 1 base and J by 16 bases, with 8 bases between the two germline ends. The CDR3 length is 11 residues. The CDR3 bases are TGTGCCAGCAGCTTAGGTCAGGAACTCCACTTT. Its translation is CASSLGQELHF.

This sequence joins TRBV6-5 and TRBJ2-7; 12 nucleotides align to TRBD2. The V segment lost 8 bases and the J segment 4 bases; nucleotides outside the gene matches: 3. This CDR3 is built from 13 residues. Germline CDR1 and CDR2: MNHEY and SVGAGI. The CDR3 DNA follows: TGTGCCAGCGCACTAGCGGGAGGTTACGAGCAGTACGTC. It encodes CASALAGGYEQYV.

V gene TRBV11-2 combines with J gene TRBJ1-4; the match to TRBD1 covers 12 bases. CDR1 and CDR2 from the germline V gene are SGHAT and FQNNGV. This CDR3 has 17 residues. Trimming took 8 bases from V and 4 from J; bases not matched to a gene: 11. The CDR3 sequence is CASGPGTGGWGNEKLFF. The CDR3 nucleotides read TGTGCCAGCGGCCCCGGGACAGGGGGCTGGGGTAATGAAAAACTGTTTTTT.

J is TRBJ2-1 and V is TRBV30, with 12 bases matching TRBD2. The CDR3 runs 13 residues. Germline CDR1 GTSNPN, CDR2 SVGIG (reference sequence). The V segment lost 5 bases and the J segment 7 bases; nucleotides outside the gene matches: 3. CDR3 bases: TGTGCCTGGGCCGGACTAGCGGGAAATGAGCAGTTCTTC. Encoded protein: CAWAGLAGNEQFF.

This sequence joins TRBV3-1 (or the pseudogene TRBV3-2) and TRBJ2-3, with TRBD2 matching 9 bases. Germline-derived CDR1 and CDR2 are LGHDT and YNNKEL (reference sequence). The CDR3 length is 17 residues. Trimming at V came to 4 bases and at J to 4 bases, leaving 12 bases not matched to a gene. DNA of the CDR3: TGTGCCAGCAGCCGGGTGACTAGCGGTGGGGGGGCAGATACGCAGTATTTT. Encoded protein: CASSRVTSGGGADTQYF.

The table lists this clone with a few counts. The V gene is TRBV14, the J gene TRBJ1-6; D remains ambiguous. The V gene lost 4 bases and the J gene lost 8 bases, with 9 bases spanning the gap. The CDR3 loop spans 13 amino acids. The germline V gene encodes CDR1 SGHDN and CDR2 FVKESK. The CDR3 bases are TGTGCCAGCAGCCTTTTGTCCGATTCACCCCTCCACTTT. It is translated as CASSLLSDSPLHF.

This clone was detected only once. V gene TRBV4-3 combines with J gene TRBJ1-4, with 7 bases fitting TRBD1. Germline V gives CDR1 LGHNA, CDR2 YSLEER. The CDR3 has 12 residues. The trim removed 8 bases at V and 4 bases at J, leaving 1 base unmatched. The CDR3 bases are TGCGCCAGCCGACAGGGTAATGAAAAACTGTTTTTT. Amino acid sequence: CASRQGNEKLFF.

This chain joins TRBV9 and TRBJ1-1; D gene uncertain. Trimming pared 3 bases from V and 1 base from J, leaving 16 bases between. The CDR3 has 16 residues. Germline loops: CDR1 SGDLS, CDR2 YYNGEE. This CDR3 is CASSANPGGANTEAFF. CDR3 nucleotide sequence: TGTGCCAGCAGCGCTAACCCCGGAGGAGCGAACACTGAAGCTTTCTTT.

The chain employs TRBV6-1 and TRBJ2-7; TRBD2 matches at 7 bases. CDR1 is MNHNS, CDR2 SASEGT, per germline. The V and J ends lost 0 bases and 2 bases, in that order; junction bases with no gene match: 4. This CDR3 has 15 amino acids. This chain's CDR3 is CASSEAPSGTYEQYV. The DNA for the CDR3 is TGTGCCAGCAGTGAAGCCCCTAGCGGCACCTACGAGCAGTACGTC.

J is TRBJ1-2 and V is TRBV7-2; D is possibly TRBD1 (6 bases). CDR1 and CDR2 from the germline V gene are SGHTA and FQGNSA. The CDR3 runs 15 residues. Trimming pared 1 base from V and 4 bases from J, leaving 13 bases between. This CDR3 is CASSLGRTEIYGYTF. The CDR3 region has the DNA TGTGCCAGCAGCTTAGGTAGGACAGAGATCTATGGCTACACCTTC.